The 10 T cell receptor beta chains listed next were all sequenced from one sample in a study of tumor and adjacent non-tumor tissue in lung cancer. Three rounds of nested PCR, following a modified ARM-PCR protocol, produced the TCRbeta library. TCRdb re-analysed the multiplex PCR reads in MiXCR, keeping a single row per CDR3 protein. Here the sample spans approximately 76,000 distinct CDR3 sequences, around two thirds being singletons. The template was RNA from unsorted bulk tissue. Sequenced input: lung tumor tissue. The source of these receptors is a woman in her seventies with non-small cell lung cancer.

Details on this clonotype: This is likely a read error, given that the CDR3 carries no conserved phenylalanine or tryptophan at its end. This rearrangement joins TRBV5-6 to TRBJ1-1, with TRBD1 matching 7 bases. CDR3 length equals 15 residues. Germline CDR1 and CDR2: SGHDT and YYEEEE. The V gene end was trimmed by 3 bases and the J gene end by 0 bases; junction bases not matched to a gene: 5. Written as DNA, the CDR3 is TGTGCCAGCAGCTCGCGACAGGGTATGAACACTGAAGCTTTCATT. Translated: CASSSRQGMNTEAFI.

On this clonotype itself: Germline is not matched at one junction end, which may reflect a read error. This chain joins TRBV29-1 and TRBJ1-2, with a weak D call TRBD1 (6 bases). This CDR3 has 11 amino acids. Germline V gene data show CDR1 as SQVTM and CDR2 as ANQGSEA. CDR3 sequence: CNAIKQGGYTF. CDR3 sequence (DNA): TGTAACGCTATAAAACAGGGCGGCTACACCTTC.

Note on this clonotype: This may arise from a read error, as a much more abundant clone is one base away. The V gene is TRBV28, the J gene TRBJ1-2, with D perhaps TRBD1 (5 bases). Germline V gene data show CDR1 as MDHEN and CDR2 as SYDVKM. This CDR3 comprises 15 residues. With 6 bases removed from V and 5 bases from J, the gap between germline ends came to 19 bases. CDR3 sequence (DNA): TGTGCCAGCAGCAAGCCTCGGGGCAGGGATTATGGCTACACCTTC. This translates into CASSKPRGRDYGYTF.

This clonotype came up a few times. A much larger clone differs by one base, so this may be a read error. CDR3 DNA: TGCAGTGTTATGACTGACAGGGGGCTCAATGAGCAGTTCTTC. Its protein product is CSVMTDRGLNEQFF. V and J are TRBV20-1 and TRBJ2-1, with 10 bases identical to TRBD1. Germline CDR1 reads DFQATT; CDR2 reads SNEGSKA (reference sequence). The CDR3 loop spans 14 amino acids. Unmatched junction bases numbered 9, after V lost 7 bases and J lost 6 bases.

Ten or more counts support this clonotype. CDR3 nucleotides: TGTGCCTGGGGGACAGGGCAGTTCGAATACTTC. This encodes CAWGTGQFEYF. This chain joins TRBV30 and TRBJ2-4, with 9 positions matching TRBD1. Looked up from germline, CDR1 is GTSNPN and CDR2 is SVGIG (reference sequence). The CDR3 runs 11 residues. V was pared by 5 bases and J by 16 bases, with 9 bases of the junction left unmatched.

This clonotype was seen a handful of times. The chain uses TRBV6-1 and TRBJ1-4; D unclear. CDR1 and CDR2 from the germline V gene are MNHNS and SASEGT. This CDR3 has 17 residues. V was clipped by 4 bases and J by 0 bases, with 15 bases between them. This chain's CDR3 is CASSVMGGASTNEKLFF. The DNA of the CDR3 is TGTGCCAGCAGTGTAATGGGCGGAGCTTCAACTAATGAAAAACTGTTTTTT.

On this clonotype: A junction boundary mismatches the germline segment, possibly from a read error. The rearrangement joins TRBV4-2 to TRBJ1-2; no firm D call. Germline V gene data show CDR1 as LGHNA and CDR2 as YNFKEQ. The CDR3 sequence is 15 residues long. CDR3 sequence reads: CASSPRDDGFYGYTF. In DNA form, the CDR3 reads TGTGCCAGCAGCCCTCGAGATGATGGTTTCTATGGCTATACCTTC.

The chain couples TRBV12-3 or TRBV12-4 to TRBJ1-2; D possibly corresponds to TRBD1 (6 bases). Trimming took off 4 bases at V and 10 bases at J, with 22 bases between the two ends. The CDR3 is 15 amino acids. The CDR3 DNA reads TGTGCCAGCAGTTCATCAGGGGACGGACGGGATGTCTACACCTTC. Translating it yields CASSSSGDGRDVYTF.

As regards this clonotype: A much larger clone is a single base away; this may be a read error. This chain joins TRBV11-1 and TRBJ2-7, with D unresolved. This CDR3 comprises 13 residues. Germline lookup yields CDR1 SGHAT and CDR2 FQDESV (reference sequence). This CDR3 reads CANSLIAESEQYF. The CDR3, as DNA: TGTGCCAACAGCTTAATCGCAGAGAGCGAGCAGTACTTC.

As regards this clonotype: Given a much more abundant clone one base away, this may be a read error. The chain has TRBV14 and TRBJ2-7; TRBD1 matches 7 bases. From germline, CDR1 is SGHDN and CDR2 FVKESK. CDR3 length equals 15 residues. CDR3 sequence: CVSSQPDRDGGEQYF. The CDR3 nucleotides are TGTGTCAGCAGCCAACCTGACAGGGATGGAGGCGAGCAGTACTTC.